This T cell receptor (beta chain) was retrieved from a study of shared clonotypes between healthy human individuals. The CDR3 is 15 amino acids. In germline, CDR1 is MNHEY, CDR2 SVGAGI. Deletions cut 5 bases from V and 2 bases from J, with 13 bases between. The table came from immunoSEQ multiplex PCR; TCRdb's copy has only in-frame clones and leaves some out. The sample has about 1.5 million clones; 95% to 99% are singletons. This clonotype was sampled from a young man in good health. The sequencing input was naive CD4+ T cells sorted from blood. The subset here: CD45RA+ positively selected. The chain joins TRBV6-5 to TRBJ1-5; a possible D gene is TRBD1 (5 bases). CDR3: CASSSDDSGNQPQHF. The CDR3 nucleotides read TGTGCCAGCAGTAGTGACGACAGCGGCAATCAGCCCCAGCATTTT.